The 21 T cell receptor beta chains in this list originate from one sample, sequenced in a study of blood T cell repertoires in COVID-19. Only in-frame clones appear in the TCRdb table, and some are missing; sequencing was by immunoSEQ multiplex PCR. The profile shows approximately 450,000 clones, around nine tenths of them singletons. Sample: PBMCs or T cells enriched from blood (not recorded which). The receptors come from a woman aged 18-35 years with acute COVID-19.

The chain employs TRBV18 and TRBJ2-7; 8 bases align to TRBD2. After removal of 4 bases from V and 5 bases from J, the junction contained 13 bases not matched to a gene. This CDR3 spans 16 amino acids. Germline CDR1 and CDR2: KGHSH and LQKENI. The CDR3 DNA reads TGTGCCAGCTCACTTTCTCCCTCGGGACTAGTCGACGAGCAGTACTTC. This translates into CASSLSPSGLVDEQYF.

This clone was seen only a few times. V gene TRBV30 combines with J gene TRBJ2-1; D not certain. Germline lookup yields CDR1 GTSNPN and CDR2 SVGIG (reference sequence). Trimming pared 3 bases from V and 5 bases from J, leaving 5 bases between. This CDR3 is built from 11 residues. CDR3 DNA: TGTGCCTGGAGAGCTAACAATGAGCAGTTCTTC. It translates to CAWRANNEQFF.

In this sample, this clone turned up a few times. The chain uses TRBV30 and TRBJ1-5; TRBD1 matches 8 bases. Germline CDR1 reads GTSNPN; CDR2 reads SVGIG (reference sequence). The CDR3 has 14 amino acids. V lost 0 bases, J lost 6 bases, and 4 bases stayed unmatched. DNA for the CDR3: TGTGCCTGGAGTGTATCAGGGGGCTTTCAGCCCCAGCATTTT. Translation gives CAWSVSGGFQPQHF.

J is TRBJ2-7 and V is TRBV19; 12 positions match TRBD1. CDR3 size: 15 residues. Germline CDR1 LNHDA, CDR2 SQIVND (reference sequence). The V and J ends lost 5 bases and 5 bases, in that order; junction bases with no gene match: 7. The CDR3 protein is CASSLAGTGGNEQYF. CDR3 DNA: TGTGCCAGTAGTCTCGCCGGGACAGGGGGCAACGAGCAGTACTTC. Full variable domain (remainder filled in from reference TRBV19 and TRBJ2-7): DGGITQSPKYLFRKEGQNVTLSCEQNLNHDAMYWYRQDPGQGLRLIYYSQIVNDFQKGDIAEGYSVSREKKESFPLTVTSAQKNPTAFYLCASSLAGTGGNEQYFGPGTRLTVT.

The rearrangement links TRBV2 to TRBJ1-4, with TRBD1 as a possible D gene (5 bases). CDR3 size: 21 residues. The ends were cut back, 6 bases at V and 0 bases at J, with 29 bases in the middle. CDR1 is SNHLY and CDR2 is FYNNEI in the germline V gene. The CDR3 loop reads CASRTGHNTSPRTATNEKLFF. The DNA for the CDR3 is TGTGCCAGCAGAACAGGCCACAATACATCACCTAGAACGGCAACTAATGAAAAACTGTTTTTT.

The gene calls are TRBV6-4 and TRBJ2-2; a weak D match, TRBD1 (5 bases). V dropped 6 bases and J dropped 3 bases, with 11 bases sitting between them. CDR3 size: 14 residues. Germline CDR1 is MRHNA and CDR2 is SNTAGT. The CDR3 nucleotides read TGTGCCAGCAGACACCAAGGGGACACCGGGGAGCTGTTTTTT. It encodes CASRHQGDTGELFF.

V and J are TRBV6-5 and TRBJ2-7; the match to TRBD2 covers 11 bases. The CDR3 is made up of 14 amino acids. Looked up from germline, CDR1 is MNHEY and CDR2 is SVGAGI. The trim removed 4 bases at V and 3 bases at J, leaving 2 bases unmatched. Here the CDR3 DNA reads TGTGCCAGCAGTTCACTAGCGGGAGACTACGAGCAGTACTTC. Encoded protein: CASSSLAGDYEQYF.

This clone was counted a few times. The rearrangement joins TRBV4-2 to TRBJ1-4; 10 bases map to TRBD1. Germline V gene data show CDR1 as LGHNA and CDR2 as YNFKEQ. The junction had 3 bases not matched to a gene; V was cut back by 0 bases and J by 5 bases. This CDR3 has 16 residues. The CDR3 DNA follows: TGTGCCAGCAGCCAAGAAGGACAGGGGGAAAATGAAAAACTGTTTTTT. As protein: CASSQEGQGENEKLFF.

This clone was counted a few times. CDR3 residues: CSVQLREDTEAFF. The CDR3 nucleotides are TGCAGCGTGCAGCTTCGGGAGGACACTGAAGCTTTCTTT. This sequence joins TRBV29-1 and TRBJ1-1; D gene ambiguous. V was shortened by 6 bases and J by 3 bases, with 14 bases between the two germline ends. This CDR3 has 13 amino acids. Germline V gives CDR1 SQVTM, CDR2 ANQGSEA.

This CDR3 is CASSSHPGTRPDTQYF. The DNA of the CDR3 is TGTGCCAGCAGCTCCCACCCCGGGACTAGACCAGATACGCAGTATTTT. The rearrangement uses TRBV9 and TRBJ2-3; TRBD2 matches at 8 bases. The CDR3 has 16 residues. Germline V lookup: CDR1 SGDLS, CDR2 YYNGEE. Trimming removed 4 bases from V and 4 bases from J; junction bases left unmatched: 11.

In DNA, the CDR3 is TGCGCCAGCAGTGATTTCCGGACTATACAGTTCTTC. Amino acid sequence: CASSDFRTIQFF. The chain combines TRBV10-1 with TRBJ2-1; D possibly corresponds to TRBD2 (6 bases). Trimming cost V 3 bases and J 13 bases, with 13 bases left between them. Per germline, CDR1 WNHNN and CDR2 SYGVQD (reference sequence). CDR3 length: 12 residues.

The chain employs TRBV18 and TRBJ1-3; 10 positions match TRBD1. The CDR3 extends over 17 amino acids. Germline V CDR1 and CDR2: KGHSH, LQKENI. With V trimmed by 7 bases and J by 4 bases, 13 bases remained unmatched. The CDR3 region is CASFPGTGASQGNTIYF. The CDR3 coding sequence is TGTGCCAGCTTTCCCGGGACAGGGGCCTCTCAAGGAAACACCATATATTTT.

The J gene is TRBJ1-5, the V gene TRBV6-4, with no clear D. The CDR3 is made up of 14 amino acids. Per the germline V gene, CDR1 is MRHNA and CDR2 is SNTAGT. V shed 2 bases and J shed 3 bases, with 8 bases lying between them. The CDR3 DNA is TGTGCCAGCAGTGACGAGGTAAACAATCAGCCCCAGCATTTT. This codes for CASSDEVNNQPQHF.

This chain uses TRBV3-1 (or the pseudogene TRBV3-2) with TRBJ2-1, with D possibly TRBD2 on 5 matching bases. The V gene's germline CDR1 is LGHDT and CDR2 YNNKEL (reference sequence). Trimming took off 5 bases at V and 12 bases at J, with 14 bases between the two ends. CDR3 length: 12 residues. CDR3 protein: CASSSPRGSQFF. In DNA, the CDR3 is TGTGCCAGCAGCTCTCCGAGAGGGTCGCAGTTCTTC.

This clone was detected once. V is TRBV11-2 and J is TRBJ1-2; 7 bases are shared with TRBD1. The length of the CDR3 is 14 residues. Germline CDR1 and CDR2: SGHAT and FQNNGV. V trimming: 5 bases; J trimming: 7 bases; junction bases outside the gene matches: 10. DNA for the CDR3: TGTGCCAGCAGCGCAGGTACAGGGGAGGTTGGCTACACCTTC. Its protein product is CASSAGTGEVGYTF.

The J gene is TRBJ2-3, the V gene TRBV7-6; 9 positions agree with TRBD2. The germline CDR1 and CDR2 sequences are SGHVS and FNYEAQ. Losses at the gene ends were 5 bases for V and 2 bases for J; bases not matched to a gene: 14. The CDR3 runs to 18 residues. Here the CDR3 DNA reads TGTGCCAGCAGCCTAGTGGCTAGCGGGGCGAGGACCACAGATACGCAGTATTTT. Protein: CASSLVASGARTTDTQYF.

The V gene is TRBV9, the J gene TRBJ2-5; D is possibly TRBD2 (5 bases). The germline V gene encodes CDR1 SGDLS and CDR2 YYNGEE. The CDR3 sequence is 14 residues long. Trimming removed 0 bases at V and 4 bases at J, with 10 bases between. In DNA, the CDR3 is TGTGCCAGCAGCGTAGACCTAGCATCAGAGACCCAGTACTTC. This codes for CASSVDLASETQYF. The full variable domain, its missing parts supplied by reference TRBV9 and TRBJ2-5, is DSGVTQTPKHLITATGQRVTLRCSPRSGDLSVYWYQQSLDQGLQFLIQYYNGEERAKGNILERFSAQQFPDLHSELNLSSLELGDSALYFCASSVDLASETQYFGPGTRLLVL.

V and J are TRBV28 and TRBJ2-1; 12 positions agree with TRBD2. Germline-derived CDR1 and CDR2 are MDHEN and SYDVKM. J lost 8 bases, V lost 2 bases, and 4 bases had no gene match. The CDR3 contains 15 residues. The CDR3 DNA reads TGTGCCAGCAGTTTAAGGCCTAGCGGGGGGGATGAGCAGTTCTTC. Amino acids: CASSLRPSGGDEQFF.

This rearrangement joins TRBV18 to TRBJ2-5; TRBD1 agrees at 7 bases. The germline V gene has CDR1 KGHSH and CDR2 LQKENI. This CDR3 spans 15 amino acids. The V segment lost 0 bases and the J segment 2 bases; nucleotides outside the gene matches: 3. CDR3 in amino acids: CASSPPGTAQETQYF. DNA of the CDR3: TGTGCCAGCTCACCACCCGGGACAGCGCAAGAGACCCAGTACTTC.

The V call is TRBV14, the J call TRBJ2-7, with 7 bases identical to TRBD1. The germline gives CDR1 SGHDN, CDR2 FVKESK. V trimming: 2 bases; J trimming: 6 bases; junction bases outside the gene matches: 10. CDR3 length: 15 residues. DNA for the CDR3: TGTGCCAGCAGCCAAAGGGGGCCGCGAGTGGGCGAGCAGTACTTC. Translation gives CASSQRGPRVGEQYF.

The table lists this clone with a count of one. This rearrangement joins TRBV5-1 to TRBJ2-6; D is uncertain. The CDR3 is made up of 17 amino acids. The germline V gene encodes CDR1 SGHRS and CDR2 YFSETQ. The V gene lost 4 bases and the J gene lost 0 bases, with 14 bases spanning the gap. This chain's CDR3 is CASSPPRSVSGANVLTF. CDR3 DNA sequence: TGCGCCAGCAGCCCCCCCCGGAGCGTCTCTGGGGCCAACGTCCTGACTTTC.